A selection of T cell receptor beta chains follows, all from one sample in a study of vaccination and CD4 T cells after COVID-19. Their antigens are not known. TCRdb ran MiXCR on the PCR reads and lists one entry per CDR3 protein. There are about 10,000 distinct CDR3 sequences in the sample; 30% to 35% occur only once, and about 32% lies in the top ten. The sequenced material came from CD4+ T cells from blood, cultured in vitro. These receptors came from a human donor in good health. Each CDR3 is given with its conserved first and last residue. The order of the fields is J gene, V gene, CDR3 protein.

j_gene: TRBJ1-6; v_gene: TRBV19; CDR3aa: CASRSGTSVLSLHF
j_gene: TRBJ2-1; v_gene: TRBV20-1; CDR3aa: CSARDLRIGGRNEQFF
j_gene: TRBJ1-2; v_gene: TRBV19; CDR3aa: CASSSTLPGQGTYGYTF
j_gene: TRBJ1-2; v_gene: TRBV30; CDR3aa: CAWKLGPNYGYTF
j_gene: TRBJ1-6; v_gene: TRBV20-1; CDR3aa: CSARGVGVGYNSPLHF
j_gene: TRBJ1-2; v_gene: TRBV6-1; CDR3aa: CASRDISGQSYGYTF
j_gene: TRBJ1-6; v_gene: TRBV27; CDR3aa: CASSLARGNSPLHF
j_gene: TRBJ2-7; v_gene: TRBV10-3; CDR3aa: CAISPAGQGPYEQYF
j_gene: TRBJ2-7; v_gene: TRBV4-2; CDR3aa: CASSRYTGAYEQYF
j_gene: TRBJ2-3; v_gene: TRBV20-1; CDR3aa: CSARTGSGTDTQYF
j_gene: TRBJ1-6; v_gene: TRBV5-1; CDR3aa: CASSSGTANSPLHF
j_gene: TRBJ1-1; v_gene: TRBV27; CDR3aa: CASSSQGEGSIEAFF
j_gene: TRBJ2-6; v_gene: TRBV6-1; CDR3aa: CASRFMDSGANVLTF
j_gene: TRBJ1-1; v_gene: TRBV10-1; CDR3aa: CASSEFGHLGNTEAFF
j_gene: TRBJ2-5; v_gene: TRBV20-1; CDR3aa: CSARDSRAGPETQYF
j_gene: TRBJ1-2; v_gene: TRBV7-2; CDR3aa: CASSLATTKRRLGNYGYTF
j_gene: TRBJ2-7; v_gene: TRBV7-9; CDR3aa: CASSLVQDEQYF
j_gene: TRBJ2-5; v_gene: TRBV10-1; CDR3aa: CASSGRTDPGHETQYF
j_gene: TRBJ2-5; v_gene: TRBV9; CDR3aa: CASSVSPQQKETQYF
j_gene: TRBJ1-5; v_gene: TRBV11-2; CDR3aa: CASSKLGTGNNQPQHF
j_gene: TRBJ2-1; v_gene: TRBV7-7; CDR3aa: CASSLLGAGAGLDEQFF
j_gene: TRBJ1-1; v_gene: TRBV7-2; CDR3aa: CASSFGLGQMNTEAFF
j_gene: TRBJ2-5; v_gene: TRBV15; CDR3aa: CATSVTSGYRETQYF
j_gene: TRBJ2-1; v_gene: TRBV5-1; CDR3aa: CASSVGHINEQFF
j_gene: TRBJ1-1; v_gene: TRBV7-2; CDR3aa: CASSPGWGPEAFF
j_gene: TRBJ2-7; v_gene: TRBV27; CDR3aa: CASSQTTAALYEQYF
j_gene: TRBJ2-1; v_gene: TRBV25-1; CDR3aa: CASTQGGLVNEQFF
j_gene: TRBJ2-3; v_gene: TRBV11-2; CDR3aa: CASSSSTDTQYF
j_gene: TRBJ1-1; v_gene: TRBV18; CDR3aa: CASSKGQGAFF
j_gene: TRBJ1-1; v_gene: TRBV7-2; CDR3aa: CAGSLAGTENTEAFF
j_gene: TRBJ1-6; v_gene: TRBV7-9; CDR3aa: CASSFPPSPLHF
j_gene: TRBJ1-1; v_gene: TRBV5-1; CDR3aa: CASSPLAGGNTEAFF
j_gene: TRBJ2-5; v_gene: TRBV7-8; CDR3aa: CAGGAGTGVGETQYF
j_gene: TRBJ1-2; v_gene: TRBV20-1; CDR3aa: CSATSNRGDGYTF
j_gene: TRBJ2-3; v_gene: TRBV19; CDR3aa: CASSIGRARRGTDTQYF
j_gene: TRBJ2-7; v_gene: TRBV7-9; CDR3aa: CASSLAGGTGGYEQYF
j_gene: TRBJ1-1; v_gene: TRBV19; CDR3aa: CASSIGNRGLGTEAFF
j_gene: TRBJ1-5; v_gene: TRBV12-3/TRBV12-4; CDR3aa: CASSLAQGRRPQHF
j_gene: TRBJ2-1; v_gene: TRBV11-1; CDR3aa: CASSLGQSSYNEQFF
j_gene: TRBJ2-3; v_gene: TRBV27; CDR3aa: CASSSPPVLADTQYF
j_gene: TRBJ1-1; v_gene: TRBV6-5; CDR3aa: CASSYLGQPNTEAFF
j_gene: TRBJ2-1; v_gene: TRBV7-6; CDR3aa: CASGQGGSGGLIEQFF
j_gene: TRBJ2-2; v_gene: TRBV27; CDR3aa: CASSFEAGELFF
j_gene: TRBJ1-1; v_gene: TRBV7-8; CDR3aa: CASSLALGVTEAFF
j_gene: TRBJ1-2; v_gene: TRBV7-8; CDR3aa: CASSSGLLVYGYTF
j_gene: TRBJ1-1; v_gene: TRBV12-3/TRBV12-4; CDR3aa: CASSPSWQEAFF
j_gene: TRBJ2-5; v_gene: TRBV9; CDR3aa: CASSEGGETQYF
j_gene: TRBJ2-5; v_gene: TRBV6-1; CDR3aa: CASSEVKGDQETQYF
j_gene: TRBJ1-1; v_gene: TRBV10-3; CDR3aa: CAISEEGMNTEAFF
j_gene: TRBJ1-1; v_gene: TRBV2; CDR3aa: CASSEGSTEAFF
j_gene: TRBJ1-2; v_gene: TRBV7-9; CDR3aa: CASSPSSDTYGYTF
j_gene: TRBJ2-6; v_gene: TRBV5-1; CDR3aa: CASSLTTVSGANVLTF
j_gene: TRBJ1-5; v_gene: TRBV6-1; CDR3aa: CASSPGQFNQPQHF
j_gene: TRBJ2-2; v_gene: TRBV6-1; CDR3aa: CASSTIKTGELFF
j_gene: TRBJ1-6; v_gene: TRBV10-2; CDR3aa: CASSEAVWSPLHF